This T cell receptor beta chain was observed in a study of T cells in Graves' hyperthyroidism and ophthalmopathy. RNA transcripts yielded amplified TCR beta CDR3 regions. HTBI primers were the set used in a first-round RT-PCR of the TCR CDR3. From the multiplex PCR reads, TCRdb called clonotypes with MiXCR, one entry per CDR3 protein. The sample includes 600,000 or so distinct CDR3 sequences, 15% to 20% of them seen just once. This CDR3 spans 16 amino acids. The trim removed 4 bases at V and 2 bases at J, leaving 7 bases unmatched. In germline, CDR1 is ENHRY, CDR2 SYGVKD. No progression to ophthalmopathy during 18 months of follow-up defined stable disease. Patients between 18 and 65 years old had hyperthyroidism, newly diagnosed and lasting under 2 months. Uncontrolled infection, other autoimmune disease, pregnancy and lactation each barred patients from inclusion. This clonotype appeared many times.

The sequence derives from a woman younger than 45 with Graves' hyperthyroidism. Sequenced material: blood. The chain links TRBV10-3 to TRBJ2-2; TRBD2 agrees at 7 bases. DNA of the CDR3: TGTGCCATCAGTGTTCTAGCGGCCCTTAACACCGGGGAGCTGTTTTTT. It codes for CAISVLAALNTGELFF.